The clone carrying this TCR beta chain was recorded once. The antigen remains undetermined. These data belong to a study of T cell responses to AZD1222 COVID-19 vaccine. Study-wide results and caveats: Clonal diversity was possibly underestimated; the donors were predominantly white British and more often female. Among those given AZD1222, only 6 or 7 were seropositive at baseline.

V lost 11 bases and J lost 5; bases outside the gene matches: 8. The CDR3 is made up of 12 amino acids. Germline lookup yields CDR1 SEHNR and CDR2 FQNEAQ (reference sequence). The protocol was immunoSEQ multiplex PCR, while the TCRdb copy is restricted to in-frame clones and leaves out a portion. The sample shows more than 85,000 clones, 85% to 95% of them seen only once. The chain joins TRBV7-9 to TRBJ2-5; 7 bases agree with TRBD1. The sample was peripheral blood, taken on day 0 of AZD1222 vaccination. The TCR was taken from an adult in good health. The CDR3 region has the DNA TGTGCCCTATCGGACAGGTTGGAGACCCAGTACTTC. Translation: CALSDRLETQYF.